The present T cell receptor beta chain was sequenced within a study of blood T cell repertoires in COVID-19. J gave up 5 bases and V 5 bases, and 5 bases lay outside the gene matches. This CDR3 has 15 amino acids. CDR1 SGHAT and CDR2 FQNNGV come from the germline V gene. The protocol was immunoSEQ multiplex PCR, while the TCRdb copy is restricted to in-frame clones and leaves out a portion. The table records hundreds of thousands of clones, more than 70% of them present only once. The sequence was obtained from an older woman in a cohort exposed to, infected with or recovered from COVID-19 (not recorded which). The specimen sequenced was PBMCs or T cells enriched from blood (not recorded which). The chain is built from TRBV11-2 and TRBJ2-7, with 14 bases lining up with TRBD2. The chain's CDR3 is CASSGRLAGGDEQYF. DNA for the CDR3: TGTGCCAGCAGCGGACGACTAGCGGGAGGGGACGAGCAGTACTTC.